This T cell receptor (beta chain) was identified in a study of cytomegalovirus exposure and HLA in healthy donors. General study points: Three of the chains that were CMV-associated were confirmed in vitro to be specific for CMV antigens. The records held CMV serostatus as the only immune exposure information. The productive fraction for most TCR beta V segments was about 87% or about 30% in an earlier analysis.

To note about this clone: Its antigen is still unknown.

Trimming removed 6 bases from V and 5 bases from J, with 11 bases in between. The germline V gene encodes CDR1 SQVTM and CDR2 ANQGSEA. The CDR3 runs to 12 residues. Researchers ran the PCR with 60 Vbeta and 13 Jbeta primers. The repertoire was sequenced with immunoSEQ multiplex PCR; TCRdb's copy has only in-frame clones and lacks some. The sample contains more than 150,000 clones, 79% of which appear only once. This receptor was obtained from a girl between 5 and 17 years old in good health and CMV-seropositive. V is TRBV29-1 and J is TRBJ2-1; tentative D call: TRBD1 (5 bases). Sequencing was performed on PBMCs. CDR3 amino acids: CSVKTANNEQFF. The CDR3 DNA sequence: TGCAGCGTCAAGACAGCAAACAATGAGCAGTTCTTC.